The rows below give T cell receptor beta chains drawn from one sample of a study of blood T cell repertoires in COVID-19. Only in-frame clones appear in the TCRdb table, and some are missing; sequencing was by immunoSEQ multiplex PCR. The sample lists about 270,000 clones; around four fifths were seen once. Sequenced material: peripheral blood. All receptors come from a woman between 45 and 60 years old with active or convalescent COVID-19. The CDR3 runs from the conserved cysteine through the conserved F or W. D genes are given only for firm matches. Part of the rows lack a size; the others show once, few, many or a class for expanded clones.

D gene	V gene	J gene	clone size	CDR3 protein	CDR3 DNA
-	TRBV5-6	TRBJ2-7	-	CASSSPSRYEQYF	TGTGCCAGCAGCTCCCCATCTCGGTACGAGCAGTACTTC
-	TRBV9	TRBJ2-3	-	CASSSLLLDTQYF	TGTGCCAGCAGCTCCCTTTTATTGGATACGCAGTATTTT
TRBD2	TRBV5-4	TRBJ2-1	once	CASSLALSGDSYNEQFF	TGTGCCAGCAGCTTGGCGCTTAGCGGGGACTCCTACAATGAGCAGTTCTTC
TRBD1	TRBV6-5	TRBJ2-7	-	CASRGMTGLSYEQYF	TGTGCCAGCAGGGGAATGACAGGGCTTTCCTACGAGCAGTACTTC
TRBD2	TRBV2	TRBJ2-7	-	CASRGAGVEDEQYF	TGTGCCAGCAGAGGAGCGGGGGTAGAGGACGAGCAGTACTTC
-	TRBV29-1	TRBJ2-1	-	CSVQTPGQGLYNEQFF	TGCAGCGTTCAAACCCCCGGACAAGGTCTTTACAATGAGCAGTTCTTC
TRBD2	TRBV11-1	TRBJ2-1	-	CASSPVGREFNEQFF	TGTGCCAGCAGCCCTGTGGGGCGGGAGTTTAATGAGCAGTTCTTC
-	TRBV19	TRBJ1-2	-	CASTPLGGYGYTF	TGTGCCAGTACTCCTCTGGGAGGGTATGGCTACACCTTC
-	TRBV19	TRBJ2-5	-	CASSTGTTQTQYF	TGTGCCAGTAGTACCGGGACAACCCAGACCCAGTACTTC
TRBD2	TRBV23-1	TRBJ2-7	-	CASSLGGERGDEQYF	TGCGCCAGCAGTCTGGGGGGGGAGCGGGGCGACGAGCAGTACTTC
TRBD2	TRBV7-9	TRBJ2-2	-	CASSFRREGTGELFF	TGTGCCAGCAGCTTCAGACGGGAGGGGACCGGGGAGCTGTTTTTT
-	TRBV2	TRBJ1-1	-	CASSAQGLGTEAFF	TGTGCCAGCAGTGCACAGGGTCTCGGCACTGAAGCTTTCTTT
-	TRBV6-1	TRBJ2-7	-	CASSATRAGWSSYEQYF	TGTGCCAGCAGTGCTACGCGAGCGGGCTGGAGCTCCTACGAGCAGTACTTC
-	TRBV7-2	TRBJ2-3	-	CASSLPQGSIDTQYF	TGTGCCAGCAGCTTACCTCAGGGGAGTATAGATACGCAGTATTTT